The rows below give T cell receptor beta chains drawn from one sample of a study of shared clonotypes between healthy human individuals. The method was immunoSEQ multiplex PCR; TCRdb's version includes in-frame clones alone and lacks a portion of them. The data contain 1,500,000 or so clones, approximately 96% of them singletons. Sequencing was done on a sample of naive CD4+ T cells sorted from blood. The receptor source for this set is a man aged 25-45 years in good health. Both conserved end residues are part of each CDR3. A D gene is named only where the DNA matches it firmly. The size field is filled for only some rows; it gives once, few, many or a size class.

V	size	J	D	DNA	CDR3
TRBV11-3	NA	TRBJ2-1	NA	TGTGCCAGCAGCTTAGGGTACAGGATTAACAATGAGCAGTTCTTC	CASSLGYRINNEQFF
TRBV7-2	NA	TRBJ2-4	TRBD1	TGTGCCAGCAGCCTAGGACAGGGGGCCCCCAGTAGCTTC	CASSLGQGAPSSF
TRBV10-3	NA	TRBJ2-7	TRBD1	TGTGCCATCCGGGACAGGGACGGCTACGAGCAGTACTTC	CAIRDRDGYEQYF
TRBV5-6	NA	TRBJ2-3	NA	TGTGCCAGCAGCTTGGATCAGCGACAGTTTGTGTATACGCAGTATTTT	CASSLDQRQFVYTQYF
TRBV10-1	NA	TRBJ2-1	TRBD2	TGCGCCAGCAGTGAAATAGCGGGATCATCTAAGTACAATGAGCAGTTCTTC	CASSEIAGSSKYNEQFF
TRBV5-1	NA	TRBJ2-1	TRBD2	TGCGCCAGCAGCTTGATTGCTAGCGGGAGTTCTGGTGAGCAGTTCTTC	CASSLIASGSSGEQFF
TRBV29-1	NA	TRBJ1-4	NA	TGCAGCGTTGCTGCCCAACCCGGAAAACTGTTTTTT	CSVAAQPGKLFF
TRBV7-7	NA	TRBJ2-4	NA	TGTGCCAGCAGCCTAACTCCGACGGGAGCCAAAAACATTCAGTACTTC	CASSLTPTGAKNIQYF
TRBV18	NA	TRBJ1-1	TRBD1	TGTGCCAGCTCACCACTCCCCGGGACAGGGGGATCGGACACTGAAGCTTTCTTT	CASSPLPGTGGSDTEAFF
TRBV7-3	once	TRBJ2-3	NA	TGTGCCAGCAGCGCAGTTGCGCGGCGCACAGATACGCAGTATTTT	CASSAVARRTDTQYF
TRBV4-2	NA	TRBJ2-7	NA	TGTGCCAGCAGCCAAGAACCCTCCAGGGGACCCTACGAGCAGTACTTC	CASSQEPSRGPYEQYF
TRBV25-1	NA	TRBJ1-3	NA	TGTGCCAGCAGTGAATCGCGAGGGAGGAACACCATATATTTT	CASSESRGRNTIYF
TRBV9	NA	TRBJ2-5	NA	TGTGCCAGCATCACTGAGGTCGGGACCCCTAAGAGAACCCAGTACTTC	CASITEVGTPKRTQYF
TRBV10-2	NA	TRBJ2-6	NA	TGCGCCAGCAGTGATCCAATAGCGTCTAGCTCTGGGGCCAACGTCCTGACTTTC	CASSDPIASSSGANVLTF
TRBV10-1	NA	TRBJ1-1	NA	TGCGCCAGCAGTCCTCCGGGACATACTGAAGCTTTCTTT	CASSPPGHTEAFF
TRBV2	NA	TRBJ2-2	NA	TGTGCCAGCAGTGGACAAGGCACCGGGGAGCTGTTTTTT	CASSGQGTGELFF
TRBV30	NA	TRBJ1-1	NA	TGTGCCTGGAGTGTAGGGCCTGAAGCTTTCTTT	CAWSVGPEAFF
TRBV6-1	NA	TRBJ2-3	TRBD2	TGTGCCAGCAGGGAATTTAGCGGGAGGGGAGATACGCAGTATTTT	CASREFSGRGDTQYF
TRBV2	once	TRBJ2-1	NA	TGTGCCAGCAGCATTGGTGAGCAGTTCTTC	CASSIGEQFF
TRBV6-1	NA	TRBJ1-1	TRBD1	TGTGCCAGCAGCCCTCGGACAGGGATGAACACTGAAGCTTTCTTT	CASSPRTGMNTEAFF
TRBV5-4	NA	TRBJ2-2	NA	TGTGCCAGCAGTCAACCACTAGGGGGTTACGGGGAGCTGTTTTTT	CASSQPLGGYGELFF
TRBV5-6	NA	TRBJ2-1	TRBD1	TGTGCCAGCAGCCGGACGGCAGGGGGCTACAATGAGCAGTTCTTC	CASSRTAGGYNEQFF
TRBV5-5	once	TRBJ2-1	NA	TGTGCCAGCAGCTACCACAGGGCTGAGCAGTTCTTC	CASSYHRAEQFF
TRBV5-8	NA	TRBJ1-5	NA	TGTGCCAGCAGCTTAGGTCGACAGAGCAATCAGCCCCAGCATTTT	CASSLGRQSNQPQHF
TRBV6-1	NA	TRBJ2-7	TRBD1	TGTGCCAGCCGTACGGGACAGGGCTACGAGCAGTACTTC	CASRTGQGYEQYF
TRBV14	NA	TRBJ2-7	TRBD2	TGTGCCAGCAGCGCACTAGCGGGAGGTCTCTACGAGCAGTACTTC	CASSALAGGLYEQYF